This TCR beta chain is from a study of cytomegalovirus exposure and HLA in healthy donors. Study-level information: The 110 or so validation repertoires used a platform that matched the one used for the approximately 610 first-cohort repertoires, as a later analysis reported.

The method was immunoSEQ multiplex PCR; TCRdb's version includes in-frame clones alone and lacks a portion of them. The sample comprises approximately 160,000 clones, about 85% of which are singletons, and 2% to 2.5% rests with the top ten. Study-level points and caveats: The listing of about 150 TCR beta chains classed them as cytomegalovirus-associated. Reported results showed that the classifier diagnosed cytomegalovirus status with high specificity and sensitivity.

In regard to this clone: What it recognizes is unknown.

This sequence originates from a man under 40 in good health and CMV-seropositive. Material for sequencing was PBMCs.

The CDR3 loop is CASSLSFSGGRKTYNEQFF. The CDR3 nucleotides are TGTGCCAGCAGCTTATCGTTTAGCGGGGGCCGGAAGACCTACAATGAGCAGTTCTTC. The gene calls are TRBV7-2 and TRBJ2-1; TRBD2 agrees at 9 bases. Losses at the gene ends were 2 bases for V and 2 bases for J; bases not matched to a gene: 13. The V gene's germline CDR1 is SGHTA and CDR2 FQGNSA. The CDR3 is 19 amino acids.